This is a list of T cell receptor beta chains from one sample in a study of identical twins. In TCRdb, the 5' RACE reads were re-called with MiXCR into one record per CDR3 protein. The sample records roughly 220,000 distinct CDR3 sequences, 6.5% being singletons. These same records also appear under a second study, on T cells expressing NK-cell markers.

Specimen: CD8+ T cells sorted from blood. These receptors all come from a woman between 18 and 30 years old in good health. Both conserved end residues are part of each CDR3. A D gene is named only where the DNA matches it firmly. Not every row has a clone size; where given, it reads once, few, many or a size class.

v_gene	abundance	j_gene	d_gene	CDR3aa	CDR3nt
TRBV11-2	.	TRBJ2-7	.	CASSLVFYEQYF	TGTGCCAGCAGCTTAGTTTTCTACGAGCAGTACTTC
TRBV29-1	many	TRBJ2-1	.	CSVQLGHEQFF	TGCAGCGTTCAATTAGGCCATGAGCAGTTCTTC
TRBV24-1	few	TRBJ2-3	TRBD2	CATSDPGTSGTDTQYF	TGTGCCACCAGTGATCCGGGGACTAGCGGCACAGATACGCAGTATTTT
TRBV3-1	.	TRBJ2-2	TRBD2	CASSQDLRGDTGELFF	TGTGCCAGCAGCCAAGATCTCCGGGGGGACACCGGGGAGCTGTTTTTT
TRBV19	few	TRBJ2-3	TRBD1	CASRGTGDTDTQYF	TGTGCCAGTAGAGGGACAGGGGACACAGATACGCAGTATTTT
TRBV19	.	TRBJ1-5	TRBD1	CASTPGQGRNQPQHF	TGTGCCAGTACCCCGGGACAGGGGAGGAATCAGCCCCAGCATTTT
TRBV4-3	.	TRBJ1-1	.	CASSQETSGSTEAFF	TGCGCCAGCAGCCAAGAGACGTCCGGGAGCACTGAAGCTTTCTTT
TRBV5-5	few	TRBJ2-7	TRBD1	CASSRNRGASEQYF	TGTGCCAGCAGCCGGAACAGGGGAGCGAGCGAGCAGTACTTC
TRBV20-1	few	TRBJ2-1	TRBD2	CSATQTSGNSWDEQFF	TGCAGTGCTACTCAGACTAGCGGGAACTCATGGGATGAGCAGTTCTTC
TRBV9	few	TRBJ2-7	.	CASSVTPGLYEQYF	TGTGCCAGCAGCGTAACCCCCGGCCTCTACGAGCAGTACTTC
TRBV7-9	.	TRBJ2-1	TRBD2	CASSFQWREGREQFF	TGTGCCAGCAGCTTCCAGTGGCGGGAGGGCCGGGAGCAGTTCTTC
TRBV7-9	.	TRBJ2-2	.	CASSLGWRVKAGELFF	TGTGCCAGCAGCTTAGGGTGGCGGGTGAAGGCCGGGGAGCTGTTTTTT
TRBV5-1	many	TRBJ2-3	.	CASSFTGRSTDTQYF	TGCGCCAGCAGCTTTACGGGAAGAAGCACAGATACGCAGTATTTT
TRBV10-3	few	TRBJ2-1	TRBD2	CAISEASGTVYNEQFF	TGTGCCATCAGTGAGGCTAGCGGGACAGTATACAATGAGCAGTTCTTC
TRBV9	few	TRBJ1-2	.	CASSGGTPEANYGYTF	TGTGCCAGCAGCGGCGGGACCCCCGAAGCGAACTATGGCTACACCTTC
TRBV12-3/TRBV12-4	many	TRBJ2-7	.	CASSSRQNYEQYF	TGTGCCAGCAGTTCCCGACAGAACTACGAGCAGTACTTC
TRBV29-1	many	TRBJ1-1	TRBD1	CSVTGDATEAFF	TGCAGCGTTACAGGGGACGCGACTGAAGCTTTCTTT